Listed below are T cell receptor beta chains from one sample, sequenced in a study of T cells in Graves' hyperthyroidism and ophthalmopathy. TCRdb ran MiXCR on the multiplex PCR reads and lists one entry per CDR3 protein. This sample has about 290,000 distinct CDR3 sequences, with around 15% found just once. The source material was blood. All receptors derive from a woman aged 60-75 years with Graves' ophthalmopathy. CDR3s include the opening cysteine and the closing phenylalanine or tryptophan. The D gene is left open where the match is weak. Size is omitted from some rows. Given values are once, few, many or a class for expanded clones.

d_call j_call clone_size v_call cdr3_length cdr3_aa cdr3_nt
. TRBJ2-1 many TRBV5-1 14 CASSLGSEYNEQFF TGCGCCAGCAGCTTGGGCTCCGAGTACAATGAGCAGTTCTTC
TRBD1 TRBJ2-5 . TRBV12-3/TRBV12-4 15 CASSLMPGGQETQYF TGTGCCAGCAGTTTAATGCCAGGGGGTCAAGAGACCCAGTACTTC
TRBD1 TRBJ1-5 few TRBV6-2/TRBV6-3 15 CASSYRQGSNQPQHF TGTGCCAGCAGTTATCGACAGGGTAGCAATCAGCCCCAGCATTTT
TRBD1 TRBJ2-1 many TRBV6-2/TRBV6-3 14 CASSTGTGGLNQFF TGTGCCAGCAGTACGGGGACAGGGGGCTTAAATCAGTTCTTC
. TRBJ2-5 . TRBV15 13 CATSLGTQETQYF TGTGCCACCTCCCTCGGGACTCAAGAGACCCAGTACTTC
TRBD2 TRBJ2-7 few TRBV20-1 16 CSARDPAGGTSNEQYF TGCAGTGCTAGAGATCCGGCGGGGGGGACATCGAACGAGCAGTACTTC
TRBD2 TRBJ2-1 . TRBV7-2 16 CASSRFSGGASNEQFF TGTGCCAGCAGTCGATTTAGCGGGGGGGCCTCGAATGAGCAGTTCTTC
. TRBJ1-1 many TRBV28 14 CASVTGRWVTEAFF TGTGCCAGCGTTACAGGGCGGTGGGTCACTGAAGCTTTCTTT
. TRBJ1-3 many TRBV5-6 14 CATAGGNSGNTIYF TGTGCCACCGCCGGAGGGAATAGTGGAAACACCATATATTTT
. TRBJ1-5 many TRBV20-1 14 CSARGGGEGQPQHF TGCAGTGCTAGAGGGGGAGGGGAAGGGCAGCCCCAGCATTTT
TRBD1 TRBJ1-2 many TRBV3-1 14 CASSQGDRVDGYTF TGTGCCAGCAGCCAGGGGGACAGGGTGGATGGCTACACCTTC
TRBD1 TRBJ1-4 many TRBV5-1 14 CASSLNRGGEKLFF TGCGCCAGCAGCTTGAACAGGGGAGGAGAAAAACTGTTTTTT
. TRBJ2-5 . TRBV11-2 18 CASSRRLGVGNLQETQYF TGTGCCAGCAGCCGAAGACTAGGAGTCGGGAACCTACAAGAGACCCAGTACTTC